This T cell receptor beta chain was documented in a study of T cells in Graves' hyperthyroidism and ophthalmopathy. Study overall: Peripheral blood collection took place at initial diagnosis, before any treatment.

There were TCR beta CDR3 regions amplified from RNA transcripts. The HTBI primer set drove a first-round RT-PCR of the TCR CDR3. TCRdb re-analysed the multiplex PCR reads in MiXCR, keeping a single row per CDR3 protein. The table has some 650,000 distinct CDR3 sequences, around 16% seen once. Study-level results: Also found in blood were most expanded thyroid clonotypes above 0.001. The model's output predicted ophthalmopathy at a median of around 7 months prior to onset.

The sample holds many counts of this clonotype. What it binds is not known. The germline V gene encodes CDR1 SGHNT and CDR2 YENEEA. Trimming pared 2 bases from V and 4 bases from J, leaving 12 bases between. The CDR3 contains 15 residues. The sequenced sample was blood. The receptor comes from a woman aged 40 to 49 with Graves' ophthalmopathy. This rearrangement joins TRBV11-3 to TRBJ1-5; D is ambiguous. The CDR3 is CASSLRALGNQPQHF. The CDR3 coding sequence is TGTGCCAGCAGCTTAAGGGCCTTGGGGAATCAGCCCCAGCATTTT. Looking up the rest from reference TRBV11-3 and TRBJ1-5 gives the full variable domain: EAGVVQSPRYKIIEKKQPVAFWCNPISGHNTLYWYLQNLGQGPELLIRYENEEAVDDSQLPKDRFSAERLKGVDSTLKIQPAELGDSAVYLCASSLRALGNQPQHFGDGTRLSIL.